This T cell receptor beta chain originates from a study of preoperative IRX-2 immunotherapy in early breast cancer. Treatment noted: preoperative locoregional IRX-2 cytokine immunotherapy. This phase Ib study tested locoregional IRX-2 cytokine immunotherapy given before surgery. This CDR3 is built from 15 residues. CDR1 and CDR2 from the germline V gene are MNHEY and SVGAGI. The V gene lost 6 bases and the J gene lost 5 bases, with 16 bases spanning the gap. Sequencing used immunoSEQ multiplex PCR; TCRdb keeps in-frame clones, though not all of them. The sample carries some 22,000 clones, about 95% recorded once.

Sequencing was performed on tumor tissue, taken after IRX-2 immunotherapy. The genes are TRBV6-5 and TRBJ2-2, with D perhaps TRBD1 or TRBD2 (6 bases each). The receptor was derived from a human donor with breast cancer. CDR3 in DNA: TGTGCCAGCAGCCCCTTGGGGGGCGGGACCGGGGAGCTGTTTTTT. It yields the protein CASSPLGGGTGELFF.